The present T cell receptor (beta chain) was sequenced within a study of human T cells and chemical hapten exposure. Overall study: DPC at 0.01% went onto the upper back in patch tests, read at 6 days. Affected patients, primarily female, had alopecia areata, totalis or universalis.

There are many counts of this clonotype. The antigen is undetermined. The sample's time point: patch test 3, about 24 weeks after DPC sensitization. Sample treatment: therapeutic diphenylcyclopropenone sensitization with weekly scalp DPC. The V gene end was trimmed by 4 bases and the J gene end by 6 bases; junction bases not matched to a gene: 5. The CDR3 consists of 14 residues. Per the germline V gene, CDR1 is SGHDT and CDR2 is YYEEEE. One entry per CDR3 protein, called by TCRdb with MiXCR from the RACE reads. The sample has about 120,000 distinct CDR3 sequences, 10% to 12% seen once. General study results and limits: With regard to DPC sensitization, TCRs above 1 in 1000 frequency did not change. Expanded TCRs made up significantly more big CDR3 similarity clusters than controls did.

This rearrangement joins TRBV5-6 to TRBJ2-2; 8 nucleotides align to TRBD1. This specimen consisted of whole blood, obtained in connection with sensitization to the hapten diphenylcyclopropenone (DPC). The receptor was derived from a woman between 50 and 59 years old with alopecia areata. Some clones in this sample may be carry-over from other donors' samples. The CDR3 DNA reads TGTGCCAGCAGCAGGACAGGGTGGGCCGGGGAGCTGTTTTTT. This codes for CASSRTGWAGELFF.